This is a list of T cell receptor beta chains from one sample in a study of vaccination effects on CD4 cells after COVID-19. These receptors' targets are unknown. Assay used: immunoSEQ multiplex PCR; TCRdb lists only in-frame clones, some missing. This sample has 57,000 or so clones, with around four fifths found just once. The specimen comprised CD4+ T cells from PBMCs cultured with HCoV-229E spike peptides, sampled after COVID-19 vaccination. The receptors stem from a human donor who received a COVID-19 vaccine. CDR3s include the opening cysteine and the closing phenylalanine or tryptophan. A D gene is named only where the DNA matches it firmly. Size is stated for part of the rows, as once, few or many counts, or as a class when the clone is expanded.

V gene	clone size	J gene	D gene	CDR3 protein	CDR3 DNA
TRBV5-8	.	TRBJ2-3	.	CASVFPGTDTQYF	TGTGCCAGCGTCTTTCCGGGGACAGATACGCAGTATTTT
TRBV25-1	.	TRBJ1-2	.	CASSELGFYGYTF	TGTGCCAGCAGTGAACTGGGGTTCTATGGCTACACCTTC
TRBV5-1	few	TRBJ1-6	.	CASSADSSSYNSPLHF	TGCGCCAGCAGCGCGGACTCCAGCTCCTATAATTCACCCCTCCACTTT
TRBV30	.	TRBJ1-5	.	CAWGLGGNQPQHF	TGTGCCTGGGGACTTGGGGGGAATCAGCCCCAGCATTTT
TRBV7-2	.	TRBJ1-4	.	CASSFPQGGFEKLFF	TGTGCCAGCAGCTTTCCCCAGGGCGGCTTTGAAAAACTGTTTTTT
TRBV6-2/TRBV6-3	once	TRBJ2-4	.	CASSSRTPGTKNIQYF	TGTGCCAGCAGTAGCAGGACTCCGGGCACCAAAAACATTCAGTACTTC
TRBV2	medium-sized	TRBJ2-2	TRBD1	CASKTGTGNTGELFF	TGTGCCAGTAAGACCGGGACAGGGAACACCGGGGAGCTGTTTTTT
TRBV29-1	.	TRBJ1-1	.	CSLRNGNTEAFF	TGCAGCTTACGGAACGGGAACACTGAAGCTTTCTTT
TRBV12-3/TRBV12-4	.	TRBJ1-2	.	CASSQNEYGYTF	TGTGCCAGCAGCCAGAACGAATATGGCTACACCTTC
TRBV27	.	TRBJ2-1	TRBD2	CASKDLGGTYNEQFF	TGTGCCAGCAAAGATCTGGGGGGGACCTACAATGAGCAGTTCTTC
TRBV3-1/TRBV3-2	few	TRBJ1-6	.	CASSQGVAPDSPLHF	TGTGCCAGCAGCCAAGGGGTGGCCCCTGATTCACCCCTCCACTTT
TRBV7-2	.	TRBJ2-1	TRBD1	CASSSDSGTGSNEQFF	TGTGCCAGCAGTTCCGATTCCGGGACAGGCTCCAATGAGCAGTTCTTC
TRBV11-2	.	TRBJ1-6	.	CASSPRAGSYNSPLHF	TGTGCCAGCAGTCCCCGGGCTGGCTCCTATAATTCACCCCTCCACTTT
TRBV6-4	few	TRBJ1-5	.	CASSVEGGEQPQHF	TGTGCCAGCAGTGTCGAAGGGGGGGAGCAGCCCCAGCATTTT
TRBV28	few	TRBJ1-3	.	CASSPGAVNGNTIYF	TGTGCCAGCAGTCCCGGAGCGGTTAACGGAAACACCATATATTTT
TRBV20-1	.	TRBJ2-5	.	CSARDGQTQYF	TGCAGTGCTAGAGACGGGCAGACCCAGTACTTC
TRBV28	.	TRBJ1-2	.	CASSFPPGKDYGYTF	TGTGCCAGCAGTTTTCCCCCAGGGAAGGACTATGGCTACACCTTC
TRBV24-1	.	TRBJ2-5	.	CATSDPGDVETQYF	TGTGCCACCAGTGACCCCGGGGACGTGGAGACCCAGTACTTC
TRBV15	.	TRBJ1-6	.	CATSRDRTNSPLHF	TGTGCCACCAGCAGAGATCGAACAAATTCACCCCTCCACTTT
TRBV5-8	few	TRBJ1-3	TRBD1	CASRPTGISGNTIYF	TGTGCCAGCAGGCCGACAGGGATCAGTGGAAACACCATATATTTT
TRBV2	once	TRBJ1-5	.	CASSEFRDGQPQHF	TGTGCCAGCAGTGAGTTCCGGGACGGTCAGCCCCAGCATTTT
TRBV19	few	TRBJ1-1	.	CASSTTVASNTEAFF	TGTGCCAGTAGTACGACAGTGGCATCCAACACTGAAGCTTTCTTT
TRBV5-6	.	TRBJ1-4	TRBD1	CASSLRTGVLTNEKLFF	TGTGCCAGCAGCTTACGGACAGGGGTACTAACTAATGAAAAACTGTTTTTT
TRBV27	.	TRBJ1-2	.	CASRGIRGRANYGYTF	TGTGCCAGCAGGGGGATTAGGGGTAGAGCTAACTATGGCTACACCTTC
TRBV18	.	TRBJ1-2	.	CASSPSTLGGYGYTF	TGTGCCAGCTCACCGTCGACCCTGGGAGGCTATGGCTACACCTTC
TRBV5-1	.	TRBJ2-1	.	CASSFGQIIYNEQFF	TGCGCCAGCAGCTTCGGACAGATTATTTACAATGAGCAGTTCTTC
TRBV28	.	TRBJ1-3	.	CASSSTNTIYF	TGTGCCAGCAGTTCCACAAACACCATATATTTT
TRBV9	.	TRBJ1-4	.	CASSVAGGFGEKLFF	TGTGCCAGCAGCGTAGCTGGGGGGTTTGGGGAAAAACTGTTTTTT
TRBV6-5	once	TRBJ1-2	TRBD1	CASSYAGGDYGYTF	TGTGCCAGCAGTTACGCAGGGGGCGACTATGGCTACACCTTC
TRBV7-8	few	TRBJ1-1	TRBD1	CASSLGATGTEAFF	TGTGCCAGCAGCTTAGGGGCGACAGGGACTGAAGCTTTCTTT
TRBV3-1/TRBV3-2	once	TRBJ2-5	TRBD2	CASSHPGGPSQETQYF	TGTGCCAGCAGCCATCCGGGGGGGCCCTCCCAAGAGACCCAGTACTTC
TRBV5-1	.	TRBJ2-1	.	CASSFGIQSYNEQFF	TGCGCCAGCAGCTTCGGCATCCAATCCTACAATGAGCAGTTCTTC
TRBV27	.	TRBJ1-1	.	CASSLLRNTEAFF	TGTGCCAGCAGTTTACTGCGTAACACTGAAGCTTTCTTT
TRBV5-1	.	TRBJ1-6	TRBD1	CASSLAGQDMSSYNSPLHF	TGCGCCAGCAGCTTGGCGGGACAGGACATGAGCTCCTATAATTCACCCCTCCACTTT
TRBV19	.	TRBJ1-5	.	CASSIERTSAQHF	TGTGCCAGTAGTATAGAAAGGACATCGGCCCAGCATTTT
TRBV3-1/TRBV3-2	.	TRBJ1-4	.	CASSQGNPPSRANEKLFF	TGTGCCAGCAGCCAAGGAAATCCTCCTTCTAGGGCTAATGAAAAACTGTTTTTT
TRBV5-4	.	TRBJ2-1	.	CASSSRLVNNEQFF	TGTGCCAGCAGCTCACGACTCGTGAACAATGAGCAGTTCTTC
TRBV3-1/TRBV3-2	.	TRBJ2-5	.	CASSPGRTHQETQYF	TGTGCCAGCAGCCCGGGGCGGACTCATCAAGAGACCCAGTACTTC
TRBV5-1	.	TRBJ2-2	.	CASSFMAGKNTGELFF	TGCGCCAGCAGCTTCATGGCGGGGAAGAACACCGGGGAGCTGTTTTTT
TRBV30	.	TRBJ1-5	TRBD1	CAWNHRDRGSNQPQHF	TGTGCCTGGAACCACCGGGACAGGGGTAGCAATCAGCCCCAGCATTTT
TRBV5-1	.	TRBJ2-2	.	CASSLGGPGGSTGELFF	TGCGCCAGCAGCTTGGGTGGTCCTGGGGGGAGCACCGGGGAGCTGTTTTTT
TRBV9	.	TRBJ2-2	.	CASSPRRQANTGELFF	TGTGCCAGCAGCCCGAGGCGACAGGCGAACACCGGGGAGCTGTTTTTT
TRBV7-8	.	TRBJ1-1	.	CASSNFGGFTEAFF	TGTGCCAGCAGCAACTTTGGGGGTTTTACTGAAGCTTTCTTT
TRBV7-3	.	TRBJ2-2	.	CASKPGVNTGELFF	TGTGCCAGCAAGCCTGGAGTGAACACCGGGGAGCTGTTTTTT
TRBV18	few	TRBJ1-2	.	CASSPPPQGYSYTF	TGTGCCAGCTCACCACCGCCCCAGGGGTATAGCTACACCTTC
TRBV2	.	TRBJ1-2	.	CASSDEAGALYGYTF	TGTGCCAGCAGTGATGAGGCAGGGGCCCTCTATGGCTACACCTTC
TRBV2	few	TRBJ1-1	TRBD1	CASSRDRNTEAFF	TGTGCCAGCAGTCGGGACAGGAACACTGAAGCTTTCTTT
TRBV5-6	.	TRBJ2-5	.	CASSLNRGVGETQYF	TGTGCCAGCAGCTTGAATAGGGGGGTGGGAGAGACCCAGTACTTC